A single sample gave rise to the 23 T cell receptor beta chains below, sequenced in a study of blood T cell repertoires in COVID-19. The data were produced by immunoSEQ multiplex PCR, yet TCRdb's version contains in-frame clones alone and is incomplete. Among some 300,000 clones listed, almost 90% were seen once. The material sequenced was PBMCs or T cells enriched from blood (not recorded which). Receptors were obtained from a woman younger than 35 with acute COVID-19.

In its sample, this clone was seen a few times. The genes are TRBV30 and TRBJ1-1; no reliable D call. This CDR3 region has 13 residues. V was cut by 4 bases and J by 3 bases, with 12 bases left in between. The V gene's germline CDR1 is GTSNPN and CDR2 SVGIG (reference sequence). For the CDR3, the DNA is TGTGCCTGGACCCTCGGGAGTTACACTGAAGCTTTCTTT. As protein: CAWTLGSYTEAFF.

This clone was seen only a few times. The chain couples TRBV7-9 to TRBJ1-4, with D possibly matching TRBD1 (6 bases). The CDR3 has 17 amino acids. CDR1 is SEHNR, CDR2 FQNEAQ, per germline (reference sequence). Trimming cost V 3 bases and J 11 bases, with 25 bases left between them. The CDR3, as DNA: TGTGCCAGCAGCTTCCCCCGCGACGGGACATTTTCCCCCAAACTGTTTTTT. Its translation is CASSFPRDGTFSPKLFF. Based on the CDR3 plus reference TRBV7-9 and TRBJ1-4, the full variable domain is DTGVSQNPRHKITKRGQNVTFRCDPISEHNRLYWYRQTLGQGPEFLTYFQNEAQLEKSRLLSDRFSAERPKGSFSTLEIQRTEQGDSAMYLCASSFPRDGTFSPKLFFGSGTQLSVL.

Here the CDR3 reads CASRADRVGNQPQHF. The CDR3 nucleotides are TGTGCCAGCAGGGCGGACAGGGTAGGCAATCAGCCCCAGCATTTT. The chain uses TRBV28 and TRBJ1-5, with 8 nucleotides matching TRBD1. Germline V CDR1 and CDR2: MDHEN, SYDVKM. This CDR3 has 15 amino acids. V lost 6 bases, J lost 2 bases, and 6 bases stayed unmatched.

The chain carries TRBV19 and TRBJ1-1, with 8 bases fitting TRBD1. With V trimmed by 5 bases and J by 2 bases, 4 bases remained unmatched. In germline, CDR1 is LNHDA, CDR2 SQIVND (reference sequence). The CDR3 runs to 14 residues. The CDR3 region is CASSLGQGNTEAFF. The CDR3 DNA reads as TGTGCCAGTAGTCTAGGACAGGGTAACACTGAAGCTTTCTTT.

The chain couples TRBV27 to TRBJ2-1, with 15 bases aligning to TRBD2. The CDR3 sequence is 15 residues long. From germline, CDR1 is MNHEY and CDR2 SMNVEV (reference sequence). The V and J ends lost 4 bases and 7 bases, in that order; junction bases with no gene match: 2. The CDR3 sequence is CASSSGTSGRNEQFF. CDR3 nucleotide sequence: TGTGCCAGCAGTTCCGGGACTAGCGGGAGGAATGAGCAGTTCTTC.

The chain uses TRBV9 and TRBJ2-3, with TRBD2 matching over 16 bases. The CDR3 is made up of 16 amino acids. The V and J ends lost 4 bases and 3 bases, in that order; junction bases with no gene match: 2. Germline V gives CDR1 SGDLS, CDR2 YYNGEE. The CDR3 loop reads CASSTGLAGGTDTQYF. DNA for the CDR3: TGTGCCAGCAGCACGGGACTAGCGGGAGGGACAGATACGCAGTATTTT.

The rearrangement joins TRBV19 to TRBJ2-2, with a tentative D call TRBD1 (5 bases). Germline V CDR1 and CDR2: LNHDA, SQIVND (reference sequence). This CDR3 comprises 13 residues. V dropped 7 bases and J dropped 6 bases, with 12 bases sitting between them. The CDR3 DNA reads as TGTGCCAGTACTCCTAGGGGTCCCGGGGAGCTGTTTTTT. This sequence encodes CASTPRGPGELFF.

The chain is built from TRBV18 and TRBJ2-3, with 12 bases fitting TRBD1. CDR1 is KGHSH, CDR2 LQKENI, per germline. The J segment lost 6 bases and the V segment lost 3 bases, leaving 7 bases of the junction unmatched. The CDR3 is 16 amino acids. This CDR3 reads CASSPLGQGASDTQYF. CDR3 in DNA: TGTGCCAGCTCACCTTTGGGACAGGGGGCTTCGGATACGCAGTATTTT.

J is TRBJ1-2 and V is TRBV28, with TRBD1 matching over 10 bases. Germline trimming cut 4 bases from V and 7 bases from J; bases unmatched to any gene: 9. This CDR3 spans 15 amino acids. CDR1 is MDHEN and CDR2 is SYDVKM in the germline V gene. The DNA for the CDR3 is TGTGCCAGCAGTTCGGAGGGACAGGGGTTTTTTGGCTACACCTTC. Translating it yields CASSSEGQGFFGYTF.

The chain couples TRBV14 to TRBJ1-5; D is ambiguous. The germline V gene encodes CDR1 SGHDN and CDR2 FVKESK. The CDR3 runs 13 residues. The V end was cut by 5 bases, the J end by 5 bases, with 10 bases between. CDR3 sequence reads: CASSYSVDQPQHF. The CDR3, as DNA: TGTGCCAGCAGCTACTCGGTCGATCAGCCCCAGCATTTT.

The J gene is TRBJ2-1, the V gene TRBV3-1 (or the pseudogene TRBV3-2), with 14 bases aligning to TRBD2. J lost 6 bases, V lost 5 bases, and 6 bases had no gene match. Germline CDR1 reads LGHDT; CDR2 reads YNNKEL (reference sequence). This CDR3 is built from 16 residues. The CDR3 sequence is CASSDRTSGRINEQFF. The DNA for the CDR3 is TGTGCCAGCAGCGACAGGACTAGCGGGAGGATCAATGAGCAGTTCTTC.

This chain links TRBV28 with TRBJ1-2; D is unclear. Looked up from germline, CDR1 is MDHEN and CDR2 is SYDVKM. Between the trimmed V and J ends, which lost 5 bases and 5 bases, there was a span of 15 bases. The CDR3 length is 14 residues. The CDR3 DNA follows: TGTGCCAGCAGTCCTGGGCGTTCCCTTTATGGCTACACCTTC. Translation: CASSPGRSLYGYTF.

The chain recombines TRBV23-1 with TRBJ2-7, with D possibly being TRBD2 (6 bases). TRBV23-1 counts as an open reading frame of uncertain function. The CDR3 covers 16 residues. Trimming removed 0 bases at V and 6 bases at J, with 18 bases between. CDR3 sequence (DNA): TGCGCCAGCAGTCAATCGGGGAGGACACAGCCTCGCGAGCAGTACTTC. This sequence encodes CASSQSGRTQPREQYF.

This chain joins TRBV27 and TRBJ1-1, with 9 bases identical to TRBD1. CDR3 length: 13 residues. Looked up from germline, CDR1 is MNHEY and CDR2 is SMNVEV (reference sequence). The V gene end was trimmed by 2 bases and the J gene end by 11 bases; junction bases not matched to a gene: 6. CDR3 coding DNA: TGTGCCAGCAGTTTAGGGACAGGGCTTGCGGCTTTCTTT. Translated, it gives CASSLGTGLAAFF.

The chain links TRBV5-1 to TRBJ2-2; a possible D gene is TRBD2 (6 bases). In germline, CDR1 is SGHRS, CDR2 YFSETQ. The V and J ends lost 4 bases and 3 bases respectively, with 10 bases between them. This CDR3 has 14 residues. CDR3 nucleotides: TGCGCCAGCAGCCTGCGGGGAGACACCGGGGAGCTGTTTTTT. Encoded protein: CASSLRGDTGELFF.

The chain employs TRBV6-4 and TRBJ2-3, with 11 bases that match TRBD2. Trimming at V came to 4 bases and at J to 3 bases, leaving 3 bases not matched to a gene. The germline CDR1 and CDR2 sequences are MRHNA and SNTAGT. The CDR3 is made up of 15 amino acids. The CDR3 region has the DNA TGTGCCAGCAGTGCTATAGCGGGAGGGACAGATACGCAGTATTTT. This gives the protein CASSAIAGGTDTQYF.

The chain employs TRBV14 and TRBJ2-5; the match to TRBD1 covers 11 bases. Germline-derived CDR1 and CDR2 are SGHDN and FVKESK. Trimming removed 4 bases from V and 7 bases from J; junction bases left unmatched: 2. The CDR3 length is 13 residues. This chain's CDR3 is CASSLGTGGTQYF. The CDR3 nucleotides are TGTGCCAGCAGCCTTGGGACAGGGGGGACCCAGTACTTC. Complete variable domain (other parts from reference TRBV14 and TRBJ2-5): EAGVTQFPSHSVIEKGQTVTLRCDPISGHDNLYWYRRVMGKEIKFLLHFVKESKQDESGMPNNRFLAERTGGTYSTLKVQPAELEDSGVYFCASSLGTGGTQYFGPGTRLLVL.

The chain is built from TRBV18 and TRBJ2-3; D might be TRBD1 (6 bases). The CDR3 has 15 residues. The germline CDR1 and CDR2 sequences are KGHSH and LQKENI. The V gene lost 3 bases and the J gene lost 0 bases, with 10 bases spanning the gap. The CDR3 DNA reads as TGTGCCAGCTCACCGCTGGGGACAAGCACAGATACGCAGTATTTT. This codes for CASSPLGTSTDTQYF. Together with reference TRBV18 and TRBJ2-3, the CDR3 gives the full variable domain: NAGVMQNPRHLVRRRGQEARLRCSPMKGHSHVYWYRQLPEEGLKFMVYLQKENIIDESGMPKERFSAEFPKEGPSILRIQQVVRGDSAAYFCASSPLGTSTDTQYFGPGTRLTVL.

This rearrangement joins TRBV29-1 to TRBJ1-1; 8 bases align to TRBD1. Per germline, CDR1 SQVTM and CDR2 ANQGSEA. There are 13 residues in the CDR3. The ends lost 7 bases at V and 4 bases at J; junction bases unmatched: 8. As DNA, the CDR3 is TGCAGCGCCCGGACAGGGATGGGCACTGAAGCTTTCTTT. Amino acid sequence: CSARTGMGTEAFF.

This rearrangement joins TRBV19 to TRBJ2-7; 8 nucleotides match TRBD1. The length of the CDR3 is 14 residues. Germline V gene lookup returns CDR1 LNHDA and CDR2 SQIVND (reference sequence). The V and J ends lost 5 bases and 3 bases, in that order; junction bases with no gene match: 6. CDR3 protein: CASSFRDRRYEQYF. DNA for the CDR3: TGTGCCAGTAGTTTCCGGGACAGGCGCTACGAGCAGTACTTC. The complete variable domain, with remaining parts taken from reference TRBV19 and TRBJ2-7, reads DGGITQSPKYLFRKEGQNVTLSCEQNLNHDAMYWYRQDPGQGLRLIYYSQIVNDFQKGDIAEGYSVSREKKESFPLTVTSAQKNPTAFYLCASSFRDRRYEQYFGPGTRLTVT.

The table lists this clone with a few counts. The gene calls are TRBV2 and TRBJ1-5; D is perhaps TRBD1 (6 bases). The CDR3 totals 13 residues. In germline, CDR1 is SNHLY, CDR2 FYNNEI. The V end was cut by 10 bases, the J end by 2 bases, with 12 bases between. CDR3 residues: CATGSGGNQPQHF. CDR3 coding DNA: TGTGCCACAGGGTCAGGGGGCAATCAGCCCCAGCATTTT.

V gene TRBV10-2 combines with J gene TRBJ2-7; perhaps TRBD2 as D (6 bases). CDR1 is WSHSY and CDR2 is SAAADI in the germline V gene. The V gene lost 4 bases and the J gene lost 0 bases, with 13 bases spanning the gap. The CDR3 totals 15 residues. The CDR3 spells CASSGLATSSYEQYF. CDR3 coding DNA: TGCGCCAGCAGTGGGCTAGCGACCAGCTCCTACGAGCAGTACTTC.

This chain connects TRBV9 to TRBJ1-6; the D gene is possibly TRBD1 (5 bases). The germline V gene has CDR1 SGDLS and CDR2 YYNGEE. This CDR3 is built from 14 residues. V lost 3 bases, J lost 7 bases, and 11 bases lay in between. The CDR3 loop is CASSATASNSPLHF. The DNA for the CDR3 is TGTGCCAGCAGCGCGACAGCTTCAAATTCACCCCTCCACTTT.